The clone carrying this T cell receptor beta chain was counted many times. The source of the sample is a study of CD8 T cells in ankylosing spondylitis. V shed 4 bases, J shed 0 bases, and the junction held 10 bases outside the gene matches. Per germline, CDR1 SGDLS and CDR2 YYNGEE. The CDR3 is made up of 18 amino acids. TCRdb reanalysed the 5' RACE reads using MiXCR and keeps one entry per CDR3 protein. Among around 27,000 distinct CDR3 sequences listed, 2% to 3% were seen once. Sequencing used blood, either unsorted or a sorted T cell fraction (not recorded which). The sequence came from a female donor with ankylosing spondylitis or in good health (not recorded which). This chain uses TRBV9 with TRBJ2-6; 7 bases line up with TRBD1. The CDR3 protein is CASSPRQGYHSGANVLTF. The CDR3, as DNA: TGTGCCAGCAGCCCACGACAGGGTTATCACTCTGGGGCCAACGTCCTGACTTTC.